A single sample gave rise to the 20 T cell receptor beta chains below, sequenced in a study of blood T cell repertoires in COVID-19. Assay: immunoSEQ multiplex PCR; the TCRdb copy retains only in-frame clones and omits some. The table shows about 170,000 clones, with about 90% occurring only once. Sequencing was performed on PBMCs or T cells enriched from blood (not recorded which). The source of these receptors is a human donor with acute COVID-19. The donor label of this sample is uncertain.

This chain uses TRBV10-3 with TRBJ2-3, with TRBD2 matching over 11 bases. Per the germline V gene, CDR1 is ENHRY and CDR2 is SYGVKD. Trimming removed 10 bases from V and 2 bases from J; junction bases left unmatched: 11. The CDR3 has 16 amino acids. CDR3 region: CATRGLAVRSTDTQYF. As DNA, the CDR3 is TGTGCCACGAGGGGACTAGCGGTCCGATCCACAGATACGCAGTATTTT.

The CDR3 bases are TGTGCCAGCAGTGAAGTCAGACTAGCGGGGGGAAACACCGGGGAGCTGTTTTTT. It specifies CASSEVRLAGGNTGELFF. V and J are TRBV2 and TRBJ2-2, with TRBD2 matching over 13 bases. Germline V gives CDR1 SNHLY, CDR2 FYNNEI. The CDR3 consists of 18 residues. V trimming: 1 base; J trimming: 2 bases; junction bases outside the gene matches: 4.

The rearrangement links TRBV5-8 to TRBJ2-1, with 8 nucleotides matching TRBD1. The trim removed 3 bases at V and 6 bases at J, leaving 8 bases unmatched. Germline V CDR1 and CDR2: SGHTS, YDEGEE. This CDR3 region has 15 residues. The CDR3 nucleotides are TGTGCCAGCAGCTGGACGGGACAGGTGATCAATGAGCAGTTCTTC. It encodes CASSWTGQVINEQFF.

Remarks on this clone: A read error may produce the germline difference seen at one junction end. The CDR3 is CASREDSFNYGYTF. The DNA for the CDR3 is TGTGCCAGCAGAGAAGACAGCTTTAACTATGGCTACACCTTC. The V call is TRBV2, the J call TRBJ1-2, with D perhaps matching TRBD1 (5 bases). Per germline, CDR1 SNHLY and CDR2 FYNNEI. This CDR3 comprises 14 residues.

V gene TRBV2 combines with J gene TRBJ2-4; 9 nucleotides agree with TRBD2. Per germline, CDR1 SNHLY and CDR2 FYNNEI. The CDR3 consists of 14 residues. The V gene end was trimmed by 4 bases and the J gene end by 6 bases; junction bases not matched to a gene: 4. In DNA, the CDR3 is TGTGCCAGCAGTGGGAGGCGGGGGGGAAACATTCAGTACTTC. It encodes CASSGRRGGNIQYF. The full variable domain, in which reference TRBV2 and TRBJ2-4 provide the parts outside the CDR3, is EPEVTQTPSHQVTQMGQEVILRCVPISNHLYFYWYRQILGQKVEFLVSFYNNEISEKSEIFDDQFSVERPDGSNFTLKIRSTKLEDSAMYFCASSGRRGGNIQYFGAGTRLSVL.

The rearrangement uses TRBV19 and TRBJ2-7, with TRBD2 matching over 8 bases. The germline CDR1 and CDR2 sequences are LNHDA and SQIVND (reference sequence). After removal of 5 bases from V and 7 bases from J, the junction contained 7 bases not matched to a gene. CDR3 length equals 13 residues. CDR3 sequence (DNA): TGTGCCAGTAGTTTGGGACTAGTAGAAGAGCAGTACTTC. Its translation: CASSLGLVEEQYF.

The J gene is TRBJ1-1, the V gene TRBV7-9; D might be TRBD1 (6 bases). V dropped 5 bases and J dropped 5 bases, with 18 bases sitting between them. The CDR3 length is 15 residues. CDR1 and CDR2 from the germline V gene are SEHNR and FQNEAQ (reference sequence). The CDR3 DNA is TGTGCCAGCAGCCGGGCATCAGGGAGGGGGACTGAAGCTTTCTTT. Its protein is CASSRASGRGTEAFF.

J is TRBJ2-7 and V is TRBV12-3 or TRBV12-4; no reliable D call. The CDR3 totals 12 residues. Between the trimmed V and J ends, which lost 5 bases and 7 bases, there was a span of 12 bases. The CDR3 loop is CASSASAGEQYF. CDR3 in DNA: TGTGCCAGCAGTGCGTCCGCAGGAGAGCAGTACTTC.

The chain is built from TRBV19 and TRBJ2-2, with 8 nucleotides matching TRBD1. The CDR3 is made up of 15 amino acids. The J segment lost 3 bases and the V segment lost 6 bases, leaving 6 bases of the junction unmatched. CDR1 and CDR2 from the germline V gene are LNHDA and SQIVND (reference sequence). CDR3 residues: CASRTRTGYTGELFF. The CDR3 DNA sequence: TGTGCCAGTAGGACCCGGACAGGGTACACCGGGGAGCTGTTTTTT.

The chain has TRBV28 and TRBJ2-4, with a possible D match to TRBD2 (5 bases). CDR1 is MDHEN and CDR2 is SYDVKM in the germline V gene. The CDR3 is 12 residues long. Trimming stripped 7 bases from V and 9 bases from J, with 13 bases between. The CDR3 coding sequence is TGTGCCAGCACCACTGGACTCGGCATTCAGTACTTC. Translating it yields CASTTGLGIQYF.

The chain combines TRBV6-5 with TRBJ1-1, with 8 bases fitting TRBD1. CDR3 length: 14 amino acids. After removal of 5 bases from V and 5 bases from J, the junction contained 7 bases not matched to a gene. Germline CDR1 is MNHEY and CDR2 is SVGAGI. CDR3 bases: TGTGCCAGCAGTCCGCAGGGGGCGAGGACTGAAGCTTTCTTT. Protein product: CASSPQGARTEAFF.

This CDR3 is CASSPGSRSSYNEQFF. CDR3 sequence (DNA): TGTGCCAGCAGCCCGGGGAGCCGGAGCTCCTACAATGAGCAGTTCTTC. The chain combines TRBV5-4 with TRBJ2-1; D is perhaps TRBD2 (5 bases). The germline V gene encodes CDR1 SGHNT and CDR2 YYREEE (reference sequence). The CDR3 spans 16 residues. V shed 4 bases and J shed 0 bases, with 14 bases lying between them.

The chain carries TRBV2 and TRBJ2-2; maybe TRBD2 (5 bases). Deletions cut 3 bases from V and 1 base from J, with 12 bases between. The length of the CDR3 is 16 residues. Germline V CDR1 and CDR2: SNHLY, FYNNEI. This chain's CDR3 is CASSDPRAVNTGELFF. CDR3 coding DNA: TGTGCCAGCAGTGATCCCCGAGCGGTGAACACCGGGGAGCTGTTTTTT.

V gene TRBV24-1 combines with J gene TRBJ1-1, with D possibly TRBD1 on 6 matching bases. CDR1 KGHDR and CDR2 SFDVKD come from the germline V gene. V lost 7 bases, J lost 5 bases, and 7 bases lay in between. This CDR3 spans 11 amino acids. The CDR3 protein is CATSRGTEAFF. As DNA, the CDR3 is TGTGCCACCAGCAGGGGAACTGAAGCTTTCTTT.

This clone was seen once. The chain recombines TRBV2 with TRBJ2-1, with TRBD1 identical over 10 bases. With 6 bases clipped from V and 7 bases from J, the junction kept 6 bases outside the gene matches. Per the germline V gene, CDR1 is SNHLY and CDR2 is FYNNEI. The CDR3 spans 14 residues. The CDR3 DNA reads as TGTGCCAGCAGGGGGACAGGGGTAGTGAATGAGCAGTTCTTC. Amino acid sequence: CASRGTGVVNEQFF.

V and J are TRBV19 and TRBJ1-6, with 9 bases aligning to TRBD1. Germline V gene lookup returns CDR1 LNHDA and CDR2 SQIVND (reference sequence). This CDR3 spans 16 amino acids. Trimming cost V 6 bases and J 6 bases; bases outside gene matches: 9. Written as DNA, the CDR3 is TGTGCCAGTAGCACCGCCACAGGGGGCAGTAATTCACCCCTCCACTTT. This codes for CASSTATGGSNSPLHF. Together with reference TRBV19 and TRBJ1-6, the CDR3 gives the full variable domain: DGGITQSPKYLFRKEGQNVTLSCEQNLNHDAMYWYRQDPGQGLRLIYYSQIVNDFQKGDIAEGYSVSREKKESFPLTVTSAQKNPTAFYLCASSTATGGSNSPLHFGNGTRLTVT.

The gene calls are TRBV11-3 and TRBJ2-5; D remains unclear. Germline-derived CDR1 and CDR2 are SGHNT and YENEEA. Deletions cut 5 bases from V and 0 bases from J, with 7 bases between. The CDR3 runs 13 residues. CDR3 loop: CASSRTDQETQYF. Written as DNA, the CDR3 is TGTGCCAGCAGCCGCACAGACCAAGAGACCCAGTACTTC. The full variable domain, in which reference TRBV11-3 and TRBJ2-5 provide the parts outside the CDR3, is EAGVVQSPRYKIIEKKQPVAFWCNPISGHNTLYWYLQNLGQGPELLIRYENEEAVDDSQLPKDRFSAERLKGVDSTLKIQPAELGDSAVYLCASSRTDQETQYFGPGTRLLVL.

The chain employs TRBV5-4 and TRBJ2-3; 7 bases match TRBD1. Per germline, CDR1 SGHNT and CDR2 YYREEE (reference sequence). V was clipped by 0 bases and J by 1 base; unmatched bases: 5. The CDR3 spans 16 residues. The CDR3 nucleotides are TGTGCCAGCAGCTTGGAGGGGGCAGGGGGCACAGATACGCAGTATTTT. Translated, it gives CASSLEGAGGTDTQYF. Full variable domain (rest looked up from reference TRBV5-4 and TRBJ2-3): ETGVTQSPTHLIKTRGQQVTLRCSSQSGHNTVSWYQQALGQGPQFIFQYYREEENGRGNFPPRFSGLQFPNYSSELNVNALELDDSALYLCASSLEGAGGTDTQYFGPGTRLTVL.

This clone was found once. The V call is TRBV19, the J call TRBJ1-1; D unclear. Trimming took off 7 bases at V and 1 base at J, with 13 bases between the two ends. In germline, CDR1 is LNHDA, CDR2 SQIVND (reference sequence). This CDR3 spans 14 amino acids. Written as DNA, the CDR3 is TGTGCCAGTAAGACCTTATACAGGAACACTGAAGCTTTCTTT. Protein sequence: CASKTLYRNTEAFF.

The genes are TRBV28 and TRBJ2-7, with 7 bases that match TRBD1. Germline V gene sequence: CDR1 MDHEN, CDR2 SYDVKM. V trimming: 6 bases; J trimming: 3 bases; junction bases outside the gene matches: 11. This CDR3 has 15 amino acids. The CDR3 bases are TGTGCCAGCAGCCGAAAGAGGGGACAGCGCTACGAGCAGTACTTC. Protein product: CASSRKRGQRYEQYF.